These 16 T cell receptor beta chains share one sample of origin, sequenced in a study of Ad26.COV2.S vaccination and SARS-CoV-2 variants. TCRdb's table, derived via immunoSEQ multiplex PCR, lists solely in-frame clones and lacks some. The sample lists roughly 300,000 clones, approximately 86% occurring once. The sample's treatment: some 20 received Ad26.COV2.S at low or high dose, single or two shots; about 5 received placebo; per-sample allocation not given. Collection of the samples took place on day 63 after the first injection of vaccine or placebo. Sequences were derived from peripheral blood, sampled in a trial of Ad26.COV2.S vaccine versus placebo. The receptors stem from a person aged 18-60 years who received the Ad26.COV2.S COVID-19 vaccine or a placebo.

The chain carries TRBV10-3 and TRBJ2-1; D possibly matches TRBD1 or TRBD2 (7 bases each). The CDR3 is 17 residues long. The germline V gene has CDR1 ENHRY and CDR2 SYGVKD. V was shortened by 6 bases and J by 0 bases, with 18 bases between the two germline ends. The CDR3 bases are TGTGCCATCAGCAGCAGCGGGACAGACCCCTCCTACAATGAGCAGTTCTTC. Residues: CAISSSGTDPSYNEQFF.

This clone occurred once. The chain joins TRBV4-1 to TRBJ2-3, with 9 bases aligning to TRBD2. V lost 4 bases to trimming and J lost 1 base; unmatched junction nucleotides: 9. The CDR3 has 17 amino acids. CDR1 and CDR2 (germline): MGHRA, YSYEKL. CDR3 sequence (DNA): TGCGCCAGCAGCCCCCGTCAGGGCGGGGGGGGCACAGATACGCAGTATTTT. Protein: CASSPRQGGGGTDTQYF.

This clone was found once. The chain carries TRBV14 and TRBJ2-7; 10 bases align to TRBD1. Germline V gives CDR1 SGHDN, CDR2 FVKESK. V dropped 2 bases and J dropped 0; count of bases not matched to a gene: 13. The CDR3 totals 19 residues. The CDR3 DNA reads TGTGCCAGCAGCCAAACTCCGGGACAGGGGACCACAACCTCCTACGAGCAGTACTTC. Its protein product is CASSQTPGQGTTTSYEQYF.

In DNA form, the CDR3 reads TGTGCCAGCAGCTTAGCGGGGCGATACAATGAGCAGTTCTTC. The encoded protein is CASSLAGRYNEQFF. The rearrangement uses TRBV11-2 and TRBJ2-1; D assignment may be TRBD1 or TRBD2 (5 bases each). The V gene lost 1 base and the J gene lost 4 bases, with 8 bases spanning the gap. CDR1 SGHAT and CDR2 FQNNGV come from the germline V gene. This CDR3 region has 14 residues.

V is TRBV30 and J is TRBJ2-3; possibly TRBD2 for D (5 bases). The CDR3 loop spans 12 amino acids. CDR1 and CDR2 (germline): GTSNPN, SVGIG (reference sequence). The V end lost 1 base, the J end lost 7 bases, and 9 bases lay between the germline ends. CDR3 protein: CAWSELDYTQYF. CDR3 DNA sequence: TGTGCCTGGAGTGAACTGGACTATACGCAGTATTTT. The whole variable domain, remainder taken from reference TRBV30 and TRBJ2-3, is SQTIHQWPATLVQPVGSPLSLECTVEGTSNPNLYWYRQAAGRGLQLLFYSVGIGQISSEVPQNLSASRPQDRQFILSSKKLLLSDSGFYLCAWSELDYTQYFGPGTRLTVL.

The chain is built from TRBV19 and TRBJ2-1; tentative D call: TRBD1 (5 bases). In germline, CDR1 is LNHDA, CDR2 SQIVND (reference sequence). V dropped 3 bases and J dropped 3 bases, with 6 bases sitting between them. The CDR3 extends over 13 amino acids. CDR3 amino acids: CASSMDNYNEQFF. Here the CDR3 DNA reads TGTGCCAGTAGTATGGACAACTACAATGAGCAGTTCTTC.

The chain combines TRBV19 with TRBJ2-3, with D possibly matching TRBD2 (6 bases). The CDR3 is 14 residues long. Deletions cut 10 bases from V and 1 base from J, with 15 bases between. The germline V gene has CDR1 LNHDA and CDR2 SQIVND (reference sequence). The chain's CDR3 is CATSGRRGTDTQYF. In nucleotides, the CDR3 is TGTGCCACTTCGGGACGGAGGGGCACAGATACGCAGTATTTT.

The chain links TRBV7-2 to TRBJ2-7; TRBD2 might be the D (6 bases). Trimming cost V 5 bases and J 5 bases, with 19 bases left between them. Germline V lookup: CDR1 SGHTA, CDR2 FQGNSA. The CDR3 runs to 15 residues. The CDR3: CASSPNGVADHEQYF. CDR3 DNA sequence: TGTGCCAGCAGCCCTAATGGGGTAGCGGACCACGAGCAGTACTTC. Filled out from reference TRBV7-2 and TRBJ2-7, the complete variable domain reads GAGVSQSPSNKVTEKGKDVELRCDPISGHTALYWYRQSLGQGLEFLIYFQGNSAPDKSGLPSDRFSAERTGGSVSTLTIQRTQQEDSAVYLCASSPNGVADHEQYFGPGTRLTVT.

CDR3 in DNA: TGCAGCGTAACTAGCGGGAGTTCCGAGCAGTACTTC. It is translated as CSVTSGSSEQYF. The gene calls are TRBV29-1 and TRBJ2-7; 11 nucleotides line up with TRBD2. CDR1 and CDR2 (germline): SQVTM, ANQGSEA. The CDR3 length is 12 residues. Unmatched junction bases numbered 4, after V lost 6 bases and J lost 6 bases.

The chain has TRBV18 and TRBJ2-4; 14 nucleotides match TRBD2. Germline-derived CDR1 and CDR2 are KGHSH and LQKENI. The CDR3 loop spans 18 amino acids. With 6 bases clipped from V and 1 base from J, the junction kept 8 bases outside the gene matches. The CDR3 spells CASSPGTSGSWAKNIQYF. The CDR3 DNA reads as TGTGCCAGCTCTCCCGGGACTAGCGGGAGTTGGGCCAAAAACATTCAGTACTTC.

The chain has TRBV5-6 and TRBJ1-5, with D perhaps matching TRBD1 (6 bases). V lost 4 bases and J 0 bases, leaving 17 bases between the germline ends. In germline, CDR1 is SGHDT, CDR2 YYEEEE. This CDR3 has 17 residues. CDR3 coding DNA: TGTGCCAGCAGCCCCTGGACAGAGTCTTATAGCAATCAGCCCCAGCATTTT. This sequence encodes CASSPWTESYSNQPQHF.

About this clone itself: In the same sample, other DNA sequences code for this CDR3. V is TRBV7-9 and J is TRBJ2-5; no definite D call. Germline V lookup: CDR1 SEHNR, CDR2 FQNEAQ (reference sequence). The V end was cut by 1 base, the J end by 4 bases, with 7 bases between. The CDR3 is 13 residues long. CDR3 residues: CASSLGRVETQYF. CDR3 DNA sequence: TGTGCCAGCAGCTTAGGTCGGGTAGAGACCCAGTACTTC.

The rearrangement uses TRBV9 and TRBJ1-2; D is unclear. The V end was cut by 0 bases, the J end by 2 bases, with 8 bases between. CDR1 is SGDLS and CDR2 is YYNGEE in the germline V gene. This CDR3 is built from 14 residues. CDR3 amino acids: CASSVDLGNYGYTF. CDR3 bases: TGTGCCAGCAGCGTAGATCTGGGGAACTATGGCTACACCTTC.

The V gene is TRBV6-5, the J gene TRBJ1-2, with a weak D call TRBD1 (5 bases). Germline assignment: CDR1 MNHEY and CDR2 SVGAGI. Trimming pared 0 bases from V and 3 bases from J, leaving 5 bases between. CDR3 size: 13 residues. DNA for the CDR3: TGTGCCAGCAGTTACTCGACAGACTATGGCTACACCTTC. It is translated as CASSYSTDYGYTF.

Comment on this clone: Other DNA sequences in the same sample also yield this CDR3. The chain employs TRBV4-3 and TRBJ2-1, with TRBD2 as a possible D gene (5 bases). The germline V and J ends were trimmed by 0 bases and 0 bases, with 6 bases remaining between them. Germline CDR1 reads LGHNA; CDR2 reads YSLEER. The CDR3 totals 15 residues. Here the CDR3 reads CASSQDGSSYNEQFF. CDR3 sequence (DNA): TGCGCCAGCAGCCAAGATGGGAGCTCCTACAATGAGCAGTTCTTC.

This sequence joins TRBV5-1 and TRBJ2-7; 8 nucleotides align to TRBD2. CDR3 length equals 15 residues. Germline lookup yields CDR1 SGHRS and CDR2 YFSETQ. J lost 3 bases, V lost 4 bases, and 9 bases had no gene match. The CDR3 protein is CASSPGGGLRYEQYF. The CDR3 region has the DNA TGCGCCAGCAGCCCGGGGGGGGGATTGCGCTACGAGCAGTACTTC.